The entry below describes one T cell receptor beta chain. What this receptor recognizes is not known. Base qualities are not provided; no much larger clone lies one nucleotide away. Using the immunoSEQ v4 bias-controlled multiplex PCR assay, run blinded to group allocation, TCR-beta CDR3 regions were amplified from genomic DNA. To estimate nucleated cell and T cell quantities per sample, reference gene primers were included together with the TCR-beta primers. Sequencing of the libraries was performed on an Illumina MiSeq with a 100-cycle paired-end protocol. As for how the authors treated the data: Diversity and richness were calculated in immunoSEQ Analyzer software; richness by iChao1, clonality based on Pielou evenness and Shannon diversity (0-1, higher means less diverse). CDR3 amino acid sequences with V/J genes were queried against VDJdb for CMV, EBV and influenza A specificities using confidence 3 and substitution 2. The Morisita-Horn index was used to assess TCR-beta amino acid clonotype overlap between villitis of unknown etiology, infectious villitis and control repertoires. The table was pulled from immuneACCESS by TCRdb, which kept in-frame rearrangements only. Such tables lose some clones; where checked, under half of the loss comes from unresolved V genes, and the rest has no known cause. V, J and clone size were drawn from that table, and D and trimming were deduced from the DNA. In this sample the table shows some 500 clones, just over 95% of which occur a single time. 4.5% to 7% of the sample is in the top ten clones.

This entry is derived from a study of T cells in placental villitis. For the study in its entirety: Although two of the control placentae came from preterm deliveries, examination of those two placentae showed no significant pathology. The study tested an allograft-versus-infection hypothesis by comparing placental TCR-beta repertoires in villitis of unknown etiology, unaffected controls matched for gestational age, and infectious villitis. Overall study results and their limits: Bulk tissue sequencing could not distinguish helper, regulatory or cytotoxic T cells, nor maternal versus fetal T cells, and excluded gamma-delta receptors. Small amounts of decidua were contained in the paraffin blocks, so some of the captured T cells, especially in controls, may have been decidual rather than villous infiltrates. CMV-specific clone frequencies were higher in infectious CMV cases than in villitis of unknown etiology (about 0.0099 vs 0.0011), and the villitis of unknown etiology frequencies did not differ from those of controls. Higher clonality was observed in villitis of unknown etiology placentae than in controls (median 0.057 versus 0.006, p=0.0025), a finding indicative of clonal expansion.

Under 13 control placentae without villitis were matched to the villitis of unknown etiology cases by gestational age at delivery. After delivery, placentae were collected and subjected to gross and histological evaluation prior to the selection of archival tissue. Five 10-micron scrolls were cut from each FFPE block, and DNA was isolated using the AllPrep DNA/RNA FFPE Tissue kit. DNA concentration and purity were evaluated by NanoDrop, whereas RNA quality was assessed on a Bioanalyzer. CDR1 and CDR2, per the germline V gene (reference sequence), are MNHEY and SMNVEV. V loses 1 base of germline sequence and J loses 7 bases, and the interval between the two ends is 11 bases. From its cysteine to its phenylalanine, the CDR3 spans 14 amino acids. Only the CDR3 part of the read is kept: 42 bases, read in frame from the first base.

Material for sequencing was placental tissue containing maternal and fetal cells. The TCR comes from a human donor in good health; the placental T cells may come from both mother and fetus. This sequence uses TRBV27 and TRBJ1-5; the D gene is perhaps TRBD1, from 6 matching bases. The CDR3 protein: CASSLYAGAQPQHF. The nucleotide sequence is TGTGCCAGCAGTTTATACGCGGGGGCCCAGCCCCAGCATTTT.